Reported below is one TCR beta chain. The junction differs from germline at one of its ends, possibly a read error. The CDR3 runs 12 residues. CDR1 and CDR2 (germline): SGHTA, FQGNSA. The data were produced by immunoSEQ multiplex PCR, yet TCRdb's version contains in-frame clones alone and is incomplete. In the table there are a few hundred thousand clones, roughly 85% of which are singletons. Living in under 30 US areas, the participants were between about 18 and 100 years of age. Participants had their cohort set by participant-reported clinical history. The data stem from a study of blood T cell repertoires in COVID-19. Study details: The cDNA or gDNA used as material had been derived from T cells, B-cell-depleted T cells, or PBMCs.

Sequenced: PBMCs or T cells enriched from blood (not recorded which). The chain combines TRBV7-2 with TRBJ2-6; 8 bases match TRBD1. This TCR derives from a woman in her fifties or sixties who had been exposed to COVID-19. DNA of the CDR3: TGTGCCAGCGGTACAGGGGGCAACGTCCTGACTTTC. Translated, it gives CASGTGGNVLTF.